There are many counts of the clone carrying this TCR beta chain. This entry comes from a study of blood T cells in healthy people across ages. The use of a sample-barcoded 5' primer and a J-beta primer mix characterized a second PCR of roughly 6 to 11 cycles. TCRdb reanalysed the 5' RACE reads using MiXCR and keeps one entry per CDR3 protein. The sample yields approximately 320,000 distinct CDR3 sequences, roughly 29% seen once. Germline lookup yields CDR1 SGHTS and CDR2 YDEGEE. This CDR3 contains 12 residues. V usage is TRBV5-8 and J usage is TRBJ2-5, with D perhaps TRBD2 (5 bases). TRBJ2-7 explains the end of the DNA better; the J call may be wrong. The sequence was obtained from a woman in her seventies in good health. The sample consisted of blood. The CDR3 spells CASSPKRNEQYF. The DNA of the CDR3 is TGTGCCAGCAGCCCGAAGCGGAACGAGCAGTACTTC.